Listed below are T cell receptor beta chains from one sample, sequenced in a study of T cells in Graves' hyperthyroidism and ophthalmopathy. TCRdb processed the multiplex PCR reads anew with MiXCR; each CDR3 protein has one entry. The table has roughly 500,000 distinct CDR3 sequences, about 16% seen once; the top ten hold approximately 32%. The specimen was blood. The receptor set was obtained from a woman under 40 with Graves' ophthalmopathy. Both conserved end residues are part of each CDR3. D genes are given only for firm matches. A row's size may be missing; if present it is once, few, many or a size class.

V	size	D	J	CDR3	DNA
TRBV5-5	few	NA	TRBJ2-1	CASSHYSYNEQFF	TGTGCCAGCAGCCACTACTCGTACAATGAGCAGTTCTTC
TRBV10-3	NA	NA	TRBJ2-3	CAISDGPRGDAQYF	TGTGCCATCAGTGACGGCCCCCGAGGAGATGCGCAGTATTTT
TRBV7-2	few	NA	TRBJ2-2	CASSVLLYTGELFF	TGTGCCAGCAGCGTCCTTTTATACACCGGGGAGCTGTTTTTT
TRBV27	many	NA	TRBJ2-5	CASSLRDGEETQYF	TGTGCCAGCAGTCTCCGGGACGGCGAAGAGACCCAGTACTTC
TRBV5-1	many	TRBD2	TRBJ2-1	CASSLVASGAAVEQFF	TGCGCCAGCAGCTTGGTTGCTAGCGGGGCGGCGGTTGAGCAGTTCTTC
TRBV6-2/TRBV6-3	NA	NA	TRBJ2-1	CASSYFMGGGNEQFF	TGTGCCAGCAGTTACTTTATGGGAGGTGGGAATGAGCAGTTCTTC
TRBV20-1	few	NA	TRBJ1-2	CSASTKANYGYTF	TGCAGTGCTAGTACTAAAGCTAACTATGGCTACACCTTC
TRBV24-1	many	NA	TRBJ2-1	CATSDSRRAESSYNEQFF	TGTGCCACCAGTGATTCACGTCGGGCGGAGAGCTCCTACAATGAGCAGTTCTTC
TRBV28	many	NA	TRBJ1-5	CASSWENQPQHF	TGTGCCAGCAGTTGGGAGAATCAGCCCCAGCATTTT
TRBV30	many	NA	TRBJ1-1	CACSRDTEAFF	TGTGCGTGTTCCAGGGACACTGAAGCTTTCTTT
TRBV3-1	many	TRBD2	TRBJ2-5	CASSHGLAIKEETQYF	TGTGCCAGCAGCCACGGACTAGCCATAAAAGAGGAGACCCAGTACTTC
TRBV9	many	NA	TRBJ2-3	CASSVGGSGTDTQYF	TGTGCCAGCAGCGTGGGAGGTAGCGGTACAGATACGCAGTATTTT
TRBV20-1	few	NA	TRBJ2-3	CSARDLSASTDTQYF	TGCAGTGCTAGAGATCTTAGCGCTAGCACAGATACGCAGTATTTT
TRBV7-2	many	NA	TRBJ2-5	CASSPPRETQYF	TGTGCCAGCAGCCCCCCGCGAGAGACCCAGTACTTC
TRBV7-3	few	NA	TRBJ1-2	CASSLGGASGYTF	TGTGCCAGCAGCTTAGGAGGGGCGTCTGGCTACACCTTC
TRBV6-1	NA	NA	TRBJ2-1	CASSPIGGSLNEQFF	TGTGCCAGCAGCCCCATTGGGGGAAGTTTAAATGAGCAGTTCTTC
TRBV20-1	NA	NA	TRBJ1-2	CSASDPGYTF	TGCAGTGCTAGTGATCCCGGCTACACCTTC
TRBV20-1	NA	NA	TRBJ1-2	CSASGDSYGYTF	TGCAGTGCTAGCGGGGACTCCTATGGCTACACCTTC
TRBV19	NA	NA	TRBJ2-7	CASSIQISYEQYF	TGTGCCAGTAGTATACAGATCTCCTACGAGCAGTACTTC
TRBV7-9	few	NA	TRBJ2-3	CASSLSLEVEDTQYF	TGTGCCAGCAGCTTATCTCTAGAAGTTGAGGATACGCAGTATTTT
TRBV3-1	many	TRBD2	TRBJ2-5	CASSQATSGRRETQYF	TGTGCCAGCAGCCAGGCAACTAGCGGGAGACGAGAGACCCAGTACTTC
TRBV28	many	NA	TRBJ1-5	CASSRQVGVYQPQHF	TGTGCCAGCAGTCGACAGGTCGGGGTTTATCAGCCCCAGCATTTT
TRBV5-6	many	NA	TRBJ1-2	CASSLPNYGYTF	TGTGCCAGCAGCTTGCCTAACTATGGCTACACCTTC
TRBV11-2	many	NA	TRBJ2-3	CASSLDQGSLRTDTQYF	TGTGCCAGCAGCTTAGATCAGGGTTCCCTACGCACAGATACGCAGTATTTT